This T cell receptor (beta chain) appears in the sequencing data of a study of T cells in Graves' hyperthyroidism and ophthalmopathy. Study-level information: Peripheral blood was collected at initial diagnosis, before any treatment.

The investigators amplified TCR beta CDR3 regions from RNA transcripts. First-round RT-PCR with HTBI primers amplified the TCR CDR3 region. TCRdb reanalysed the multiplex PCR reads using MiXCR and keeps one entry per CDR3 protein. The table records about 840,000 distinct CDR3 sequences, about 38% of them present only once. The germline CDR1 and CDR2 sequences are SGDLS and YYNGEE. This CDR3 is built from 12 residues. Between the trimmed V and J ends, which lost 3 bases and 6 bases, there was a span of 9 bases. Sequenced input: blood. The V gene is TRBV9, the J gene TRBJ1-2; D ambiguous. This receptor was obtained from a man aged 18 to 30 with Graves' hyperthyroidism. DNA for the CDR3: TGTGCCAGCAGCGCTCCGGGAAATGGCTACACCTTC. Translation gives CASSAPGNGYTF.